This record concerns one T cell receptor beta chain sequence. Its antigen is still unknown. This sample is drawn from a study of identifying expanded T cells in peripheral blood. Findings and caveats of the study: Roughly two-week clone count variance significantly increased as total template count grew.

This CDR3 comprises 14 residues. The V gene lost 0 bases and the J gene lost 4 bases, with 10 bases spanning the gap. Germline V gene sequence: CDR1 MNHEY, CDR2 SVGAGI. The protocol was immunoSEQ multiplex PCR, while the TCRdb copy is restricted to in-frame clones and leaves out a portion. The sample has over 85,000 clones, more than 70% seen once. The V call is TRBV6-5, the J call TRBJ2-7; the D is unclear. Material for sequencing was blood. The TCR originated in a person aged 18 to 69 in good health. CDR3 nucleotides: TGTGCCAGCAGTTACTCCCGAGTTGGTTACGAGCAGTACTTC. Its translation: CASSYSRVGYEQYF.